What follows are 22 T cell receptor beta chains derived from one specimen sequenced in a study of vaccination effects on CD4 cells after COVID-19. The table came from immunoSEQ multiplex PCR; TCRdb's copy has only in-frame clones and leaves some out. The repertoire includes tens of thousands of clones, under 80% of them detected once, and roughly a quarter sits in the top ten. Their antigen targets remain unknown. CD4+ T cell isolation took place after 10 days of culture. This specimen was CD4+ T cells from PBMCs cultured without peptide, taken before COVID-19 vaccination. These receptors all stem from a human donor who had a prior SARS-CoV-2 infection.

This clone was counted once. The chain joins TRBV9 to TRBJ2-1, with 11 bases that match TRBD1. Per the germline V gene, CDR1 is SGDLS and CDR2 is YYNGEE. V lost 4 bases, J lost 8 bases, and 8 bases stayed unmatched. The CDR3 contains 15 residues. The CDR3: CASSKGQGEMYEQFF. CDR3 nucleotides: TGTGCCAGCAGCAAGGGACAGGGGGAGATGTATGAGCAGTTCTTC.

The chain employs TRBV30 and TRBJ2-7, with TRBD1 matching 7 bases. V lost 5 bases to trimming and J lost 4 bases; unmatched junction nucleotides: 14. The CDR3 covers 15 residues. Germline V CDR1 and CDR2: GTSNPN, SVGIG (reference sequence). The DNA for the CDR3 is TGTGCCTGGGCCCGCCGGGACAGTAACCTTTACGAGCAGTACTTC. As protein: CAWARRDSNLYEQYF.

This clone was recorded only once. The V call is TRBV2, the J call TRBJ2-4, with no clear D. Trimming removed 5 bases from V and 1 base from J, with 15 bases in between. The germline V gene has CDR1 SNHLY and CDR2 FYNNEI. This CDR3 has 16 amino acids. CDR3 sequence: CASSRSDVVAKNIQYF. CDR3 DNA sequence: TGTGCCAGCAGTCGTTCGGACGTAGTGGCCAAAAACATTCAGTACTTC.

This clone was observed a single time. The chain joins TRBV15 to TRBJ2-3, with a possible D match to TRBD1 (5 bases). The CDR3 is 17 amino acids. Trimming pared 1 base from V and 1 base from J, leaving 15 bases between. Per germline, CDR1 LNHNV and CDR2 YYDKDF (reference sequence). Here the CDR3 reads CATSRALGAPGTDTQYF. Here the CDR3 DNA reads TGTGCCACCAGCAGAGCTTTAGGGGCTCCTGGCACAGATACGCAGTATTTT.

J is TRBJ2-7 and V is TRBV5-1, with TRBD2 matching 7 bases. The CDR3 is 12 residues long. The germline CDR1 and CDR2 sequences are SGHRS and YFSETQ. V gave up 1 base and J gave up 6 bases; unmatched junction bases: 1. CDR3 nucleotide sequence: TGCGCCAGCAGCTTGACGGGGGGCGAGCAGTACTTC. This sequence encodes CASSLTGGEQYF.

The V gene is TRBV6-5, the J gene TRBJ2-1; perhaps TRBD2 as D (6 bases). Per the germline V gene, CDR1 is MNHEY and CDR2 is SVGAGI. Trimming removed 7 bases at V and 0 bases at J, with 10 bases between. The CDR3 loop spans 14 amino acids. CDR3 DNA: TGTGCCAGCAAAATAGCGGTCTCCTACAATGAGCAGTTCTTC. Amino acids: CASKIAVSYNEQFF.

About this clone: The same CDR3 is also encoded by other DNA sequences in this sample. The rearrangement uses TRBV30 and TRBJ1-3, with D unclear. Germline V lookup: CDR1 GTSNPN, CDR2 SVGIG (reference sequence). CDR3 size: 13 residues. V lost 0 bases and J lost 5, with 8 bases in between. CDR3 loop: CAWSVNWRNTIYF. For the CDR3, the DNA is TGTGCCTGGAGTGTAAATTGGAGAAACACCATATATTTT.

The chain employs TRBV29-1 and TRBJ1-2; 7 positions agree with TRBD1. There are 11 residues in the CDR3. J gave up 3 bases and V 7 bases, and 2 bases lay outside the gene matches. The germline V gene has CDR1 SQVTM and CDR2 ANQGSEA. CDR3 residues: CSAGQDYGYTF. The CDR3 DNA sequence: TGCAGCGCTGGACAGGACTATGGCTACACCTTC.

The genes are TRBV4-1 and TRBJ1-2; D may be TRBD1 (6 bases). From germline, CDR1 is MGHRA and CDR2 YSYEKL. Trimming cost V 3 bases and J 5 bases, with 16 bases left between them. This CDR3 spans 15 amino acids. The CDR3 DNA follows: TGCGCCAGCAGCCAGGACAGCCAAATCAGATATGGCTACACCTTC. It specifies CASSQDSQIRYGYTF.

This chain's CDR3 is CATSRDLTGPYGYTF. The DNA of the CDR3 is TGTGCCACCAGCAGAGATCTGACAGGGCCCTATGGCTACACCTTC. J is TRBJ1-2 and V is TRBV15, with TRBD1 identical over 7 bases. J lost 4 bases, V lost 0 bases, and 5 bases had no gene match. Germline assignment: CDR1 LNHNV and CDR2 YYDKDF (reference sequence). The CDR3 has 15 residues.

The rearrangement joins TRBV15 to TRBJ2-5, with 8 positions matching TRBD1. The CDR3 has 14 residues. The ends lost 8 bases at V and 3 bases at J; junction bases unmatched: 8. Germline V lookup: CDR1 LNHNV, CDR2 YYDKDF (reference sequence). CDR3 coding DNA: TGTGCCACCGCTGTGGGACAGGAAAAAGAGACCCAGTACTTC. Translated, it gives CATAVGQEKETQYF.

The DNA for the CDR3 is TGTGCCACCAGTGATGGGGGACATCAAGAGACCCAGTACTTC. Translated, it gives CATSDGGHQETQYF. The chain links TRBV24-1 to TRBJ2-5; a possible D gene is TRBD1 (6 bases). CDR3 length: 14 residues. CDR1 is KGHDR, CDR2 SFDVKD, per germline. The V gene lost 3 bases and the J gene lost 2 bases, with 9 bases spanning the gap.

The chain links TRBV25-1 to TRBJ2-2, with unresolved D. Per germline, CDR1 MGHDK and CDR2 SYGVNS. Trimming removed 1 base at V and 4 bases at J, with 13 bases between. This CDR3 has 16 amino acids. CDR3 region: CASSESSNLGTGELFF. For the CDR3, the DNA is TGTGCCAGCAGTGAATCCTCAAATCTAGGCACCGGGGAGCTGTTTTTT.

The J gene is TRBJ2-2, the V gene TRBV5-1, with TRBD1 identical over 9 bases. The trim removed 4 bases at V and 3 bases at J, leaving 4 bases unmatched. The CDR3 contains 15 residues. Germline V gene data show CDR1 as SGHRS and CDR2 as YFSETQ. The CDR3 region is CASSQGQGYTGELFF. The CDR3 DNA is TGCGCCAGCAGCCAGGGACAGGGCTACACCGGGGAGCTGTTTTTT.

The V and J genes are TRBV9 and TRBJ2-2; 7 bases agree with TRBD1. Germline V gene lookup returns CDR1 SGDLS and CDR2 YYNGEE. Germline trimming cut 2 bases from V and 6 bases from J; bases unmatched to any gene: 10. The length of the CDR3 is 16 residues. The DNA for the CDR3 is TGTGCCAGCAGCGTGGAGACAGGGCCCTACGCCGGGGAGCTGTTTTTT. This sequence encodes CASSVETGPYAGELFF.

The chain has TRBV15 and TRBJ2-5; 8 bases line up with TRBD2. J was trimmed by 4 bases and V by 4 bases; bases with no gene match: 11. CDR1 is LNHNV and CDR2 is YYDKDF in the germline V gene (reference sequence). This CDR3 region has 16 residues. CDR3 sequence reads: CATSTKPGLDGETQYF. As DNA, the CDR3 is TGTGCCACCAGCACTAAACCGGGACTAGACGGAGAGACCCAGTACTTC.

This chain links TRBV12-5 with TRBJ2-1, with TRBD2 matching 15 bases. The CDR3 runs to 16 residues. J lost 6 bases, V lost 5 bases, and 5 bases had no gene match. Germline V gene data show CDR1 as LGHNT and CDR2 as FRNRAP. CDR3 nucleotide sequence: TGTGCTAGTGGTACGGGGACTAGCGGGGGGCGCAATGAGCAGTTCTTC. Protein sequence: CASGTGTSGGRNEQFF.

This rearrangement joins TRBV6-5 to TRBJ2-1, with 8 positions matching TRBD2. Germline CDR1 and CDR2: MNHEY and SVGAGI. This CDR3 comprises 13 residues. The J segment lost 5 bases and the V segment lost 7 bases, leaving 4 bases of the junction unmatched. Written as DNA, the CDR3 is TGTGCCAGCATCAGCGGGGGAAACAATGAGCAGTTCTTC. It yields the protein CASISGGNNEQFF.

The chain recombines TRBV18 with TRBJ2-5, with D uncertain. The CDR3 length is 13 residues. Germline V gene sequence: CDR1 KGHSH, CDR2 LQKENI. The V gene lost 0 bases and the J gene lost 5 bases, with 7 bases spanning the gap. Here the CDR3 reads CASSPPRVETQYF. Written as DNA, the CDR3 is TGTGCCAGCTCACCACCCCGGGTGGAGACCCAGTACTTC.

The chain recombines TRBV7-9 with TRBJ2-5, with 13 positions matching TRBD2. J was trimmed by 1 base and V by 6 bases; bases with no gene match: 14. CDR1 SEHNR and CDR2 FQNEAQ come from the germline V gene (reference sequence). The CDR3 length is 19 residues. The CDR3 reads CASRPAGGGLAGPQETQYF. The DNA for the CDR3 is TGTGCCAGCAGACCCGCCGGTGGGGGACTAGCGGGACCCCAAGAGACCCAGTACTTC. The full variable domain, rest sourced from reference TRBV7-9 and TRBJ2-5, is DTGVSQNPRHKITKRGQNVTFRCDPISEHNRLYWYRQTLGQGPEFLTYFQNEAQLEKSRLLSDRFSAERPKGSFSTLEIQRTEQGDSAMYLCASRPAGGGLAGPQETQYFGPGTRLLVL.

The chain links TRBV6-2 or TRBV6-3 to TRBJ1-1; D might be TRBD1 (6 bases). V lost 4 bases and J 6 bases, leaving 9 bases between the germline ends. The CDR3 has 12 amino acids. Germline lookup yields CDR1 MNHEY and CDR2 SVGEGT. The CDR3 loop reads CASSSRGPEAFF. The CDR3 nucleotides read TGTGCCAGCAGTTCTCGGGGGCCTGAAGCTTTCTTT.

This clone turned up a few times. The gene calls are TRBV19 and TRBJ1-2, with TRBD1 as a possible D gene (6 bases). Germline values: CDR1 LNHDA, CDR2 SQIVND (reference sequence). CDR3 length equals 13 residues. V lost 6 bases, J lost 8 bases, and 16 bases lay in between. The CDR3 loop is CASSTRQAWGYTF. For the CDR3, the DNA is TGTGCCAGTAGCACTCGACAGGCATGGGGCTACACCTTC. The full variable domain, rest sourced from reference TRBV19 and TRBJ1-2, is DGGITQSPKYLFRKEGQNVTLSCEQNLNHDAMYWYRQDPGQGLRLIYYSQIVNDFQKGDIAEGYSVSREKKESFPLTVTSAQKNPTAFYLCASSTRQAWGYTFGSGTRLTVV.